This note documents a single T cell receptor beta chain sequence. This sample is drawn from a study of control samples from healthy donors and cancer patients. The V and J ends lost 2 bases and 6 bases, in that order; junction bases with no gene match: 17. Germline lookup yields CDR1 LGHDT and CDR2 YNNKEL (reference sequence). This CDR3 has 20 amino acids. Only in-frame clones appear in the TCRdb table, and some are missing; sequencing was by immunoSEQ multiplex PCR. There are some 130,000 clones in the sample; under 95% occur only once, and under 2% lies in the top ten. The sequence was collected from a man aged 50 or older with head and neck cancer. Sequences were obtained from PBMCs. V is TRBV3-1 (or the pseudogene TRBV3-2) and J is TRBJ2-2, with 11 bases fitting TRBD1. This chain's CDR3 is CASSQQSLGQGVSYSGELFF. CDR3 sequence (DNA): TGTGCCAGCAGCCAACAATCCCTGGGACAGGGGGTATCGTATTCCGGGGAGCTGTTTTTT.